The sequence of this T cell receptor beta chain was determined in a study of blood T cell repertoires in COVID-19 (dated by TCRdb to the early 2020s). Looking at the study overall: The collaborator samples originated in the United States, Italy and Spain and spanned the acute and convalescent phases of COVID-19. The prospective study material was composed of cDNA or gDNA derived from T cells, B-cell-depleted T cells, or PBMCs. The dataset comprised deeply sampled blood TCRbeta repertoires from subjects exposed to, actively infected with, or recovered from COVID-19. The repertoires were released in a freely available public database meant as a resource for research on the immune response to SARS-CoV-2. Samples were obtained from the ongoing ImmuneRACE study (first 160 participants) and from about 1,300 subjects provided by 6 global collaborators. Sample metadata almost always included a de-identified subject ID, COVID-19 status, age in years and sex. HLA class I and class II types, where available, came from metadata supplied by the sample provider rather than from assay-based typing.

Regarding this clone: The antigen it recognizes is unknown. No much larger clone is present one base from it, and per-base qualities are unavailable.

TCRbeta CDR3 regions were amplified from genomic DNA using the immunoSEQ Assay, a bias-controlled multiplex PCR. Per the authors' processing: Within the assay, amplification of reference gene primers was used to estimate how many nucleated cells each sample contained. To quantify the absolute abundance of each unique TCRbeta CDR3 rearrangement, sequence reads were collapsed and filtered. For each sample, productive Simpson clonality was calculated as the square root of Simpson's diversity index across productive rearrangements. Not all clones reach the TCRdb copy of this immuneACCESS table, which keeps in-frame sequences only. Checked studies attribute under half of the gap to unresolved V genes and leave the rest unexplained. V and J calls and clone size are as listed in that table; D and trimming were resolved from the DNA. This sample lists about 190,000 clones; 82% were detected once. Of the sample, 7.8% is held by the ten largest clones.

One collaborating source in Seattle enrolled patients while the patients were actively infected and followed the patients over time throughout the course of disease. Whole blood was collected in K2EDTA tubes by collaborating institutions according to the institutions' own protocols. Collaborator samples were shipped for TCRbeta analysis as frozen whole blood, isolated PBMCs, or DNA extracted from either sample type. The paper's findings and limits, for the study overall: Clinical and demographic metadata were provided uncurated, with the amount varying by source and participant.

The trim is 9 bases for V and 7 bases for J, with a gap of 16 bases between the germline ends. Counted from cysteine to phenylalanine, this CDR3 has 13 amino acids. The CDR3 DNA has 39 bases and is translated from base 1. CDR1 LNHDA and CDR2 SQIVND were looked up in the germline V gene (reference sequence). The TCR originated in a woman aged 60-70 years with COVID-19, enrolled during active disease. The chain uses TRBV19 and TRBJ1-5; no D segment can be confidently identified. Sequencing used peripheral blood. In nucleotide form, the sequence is TGTGCCAGCTGTCCAAGGGAGGGACAGCCCCAGCATTTT. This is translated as CASCPREGQPQHF.